This T cell receptor beta chain was identified during a study of blood T cell repertoires in COVID-19. At the level of the study: COVID-19 samples, acute and convalescent, were from the United States, Italy and Spain.

Germline V gene lookup returns CDR1 LNHNV and CDR2 YYDKDF (reference sequence). V shed 5 bases, J shed 3 bases, and the junction held 6 bases outside the gene matches. The CDR3 has 15 amino acids. Generated by immunoSEQ multiplex PCR, the TCRdb table keeps only in-frame clones and is missing some. The table shows some 110,000 clones, with roughly 84% occurring only once. This clonotype was sampled from a man in his forties with acute or convalescent COVID-19. The chain is built from TRBV15 and TRBJ2-2, with 7 bases lining up with TRBD2. The sequencing sample was made of peripheral blood. CDR3 DNA sequence: TGTGCCACCAGCCGCCGTGCGGGGGACACCGGGGAGCTGTTTTTT. It specifies CATSRRAGDTGELFF.